The rows below give T cell receptor beta chains drawn from one sample of a study of regulatory T cells in long-lasting Graves disease. TCRdb re-called the multiplex PCR reads through MiXCR, storing one row per CDR3 protein. Seen here are hundreds of thousands of distinct CDR3 sequences, about 15% observed once, and the top ten hold around 10%. This same sample was also part of a study on T cells in Graves' hyperthyroidism and ophthalmopathy.

The sample consisted of peripheral blood mononuclear cells (PBMCs), taken at new diagnosis, from a patient treated with antithyroid drugs. All receptors come from a young woman with Graves disease. CDR3s include the opening cysteine and the closing phenylalanine or tryptophan. A D gene is named only where the DNA matches it firmly. Rows may omit the clone size; those that give it use once, few, many or a size class.

>13|TRBV7-8|TRBJ2-2|-|TRBD2
TGTGCCAGCAGGTCGACTAGCGTCGGGGAGCTGTTTTTT
CASRSTSVGELFF
>10|TRBV6-1|TRBJ1-5|many|-
TGTGCCAGCAACGGTCAGCCCCAGCATTTT
CASNGQPQHF
>15|TRBV12-3/TRBV12-4|TRBJ2-1|many|TRBD2
TGTGCCAGCAGTTCCTTAGCGGGAGATAAAAATGAGCAGTTCTTC
CASSSLAGDKNEQFF
>18|TRBV7-9|TRBJ1-2|-|TRBD1
TGTGCCAGCAGCTTAATCAAGCGGACAGGAGGGTTCGTCGGTGGCTACACCTTC
CASSLIKRTGGFVGGYTF
>15|TRBV10-3|TRBJ2-7|-|-
TGTGCCATCAGTGGGGGGGCGTCAGGGACGTACGAGCAGTACTTC
CAISGGASGTYEQYF
>18|TRBV6-1|TRBJ1-5|-|TRBD1
TGTGCCAGCAGTGACCCGGGTGGACAGGGTGATAGCAATCAGCCCCAGCATTTT
CASSDPGGQGDSNQPQHF
>15|TRBV5-6|TRBJ2-3|many|-
TGTGCCAGCAGCTTGGGGGCGGTTAGCACAGATACGCAGTATTTT
CASSLGAVSTDTQYF
>16|TRBV28|TRBJ2-5|many|-
TGTGCCAGCAGTTTACAGTCCGGGACCAGGAGAGAGACCCAGTACTTC
CASSLQSGTRRETQYF
>16|TRBV12-3/TRBV12-4|TRBJ1-5|many|-
TGTGCCAGCAGTTTAAGGGGGGGGGGCGCTAGTCAGCCCCAGCATTTT
CASSLRGGGASQPQHF
>14|TRBV29-1|TRBJ2-1|-|TRBD2
TGCAGCGTTGAAAGGACTAGCGGGGGGGATGAGCAGTTCTTC
CSVERTSGGDEQFF
>16|TRBV15|TRBJ1-2|few|-
TGTGCCACCAGCAGAGATTATTCAGGGATACACTATGGCTACACCTTC
CATSRDYSGIHYGYTF
>14|TRBV9|TRBJ2-3|few|-
TGTGCCAGCAGCGTAAGGGGGGTTACAGATACGCAGTATTTT
CASSVRGVTDTQYF
>12|TRBV20-1|TRBJ2-6|few|-
TGCAGTACCTACGATGGGGCCAACGTCCTGACTTTC
CSTYDGANVLTF
>13|TRBV5-1|TRBJ1-5|many|-
TGCGCCAGCAGCTTGGACAACAATCAGCCCCAGCATTTT
CASSLDNNQPQHF
>13|TRBV12-3/TRBV12-4|TRBJ2-1|-|TRBD2
TGTGCCAGCCGACTAGCGGGAGGCCAAGAGCAGTTCTTC
CASRLAGGQEQFF
>15|TRBV27|TRBJ2-1|many|-
TGTGCCAGCAGTTCAACACCGGGACGGTACAATGAGCAGTTCTTC
CASSSTPGRYNEQFF
>15|TRBV6-1|TRBJ1-5|many|TRBD1
TGTGCCAGCAGTCCAGGACAGGGAAGCTCCCAGCCCCAGCATTTT
CASSPGQGSSQPQHF
>12|TRBV20-1|TRBJ1-5|many|-
TGCAGTGCTGTTTATAGCAATCAGCCCCAGCATTTT
CSAVYSNQPQHF
>14|TRBV28|TRBJ2-2|many|-
TGTGCCAGCAGACCAAGCGGGAACACCGGGGAGCTGTTTTTT
CASRPSGNTGELFF
>14|TRBV29-1|TRBJ2-1|once|-
TGCAGCGTTGAACTACTTCGGGGCTACAATGAGCAGTTCTTC
CSVELLRGYNEQFF
>13|TRBV6-2/TRBV6-3|TRBJ1-1|-|-
TGTGCCAGCAGTGGGGGAAGAAGGACTGAAGCTTTCTTT
CASSGGRRTEAFF
>14|TRBV11-1|TRBJ1-6|-|TRBD1
TGTGCCAGCAGTTTCTCACAGGGGAAGTCACCCCTCCACTTT
CASSFSQGKSPLHF
>14|TRBV7-6|TRBJ2-5|-|-
TGTGCCAGCAGCTTAAGCGATTTCCAAGAGACCCAGTACTTC
CASSLSDFQETQYF
>13|TRBV20-1|TRBJ2-3|many|-
TGCAGTGCTAGTATTTGGGGCACAGATACGCAGTATTTT
CSASIWGTDTQYF
>17|TRBV4-3|TRBJ1-2|-|-
TGCGCCAGCAGCCAAGAGAGGAGGACAAGATCTAACTATGGCTACACCTTC
CASSQERRTRSNYGYTF
>17|TRBV27|TRBJ2-1|-|TRBD2
TGTGCCAGCAGTCGTAATGCGGGATGGGGGGGCTACAATGAGCAGTTCTTC
CASSRNAGWGGYNEQFF
>15|TRBV6-1|TRBJ2-1|-|TRBD2
TGTGCCAGCATCCCCCTAGCGGGAGGGGTCAATGAGCAGTTCTTC
CASIPLAGGVNEQFF
>13|TRBV30|TRBJ1-1|many|-
TGTGCCTGGATTGTAGGGTTCAACACTGAAGCTTTCTTT
CAWIVGFNTEAFF
>15|TRBV5-1|TRBJ1-2|few|-
TGCGCCAGCAGCTTGAACAGGTTGGGTTCGGATGGCTACACCTTC
CASSLNRLGSDGYTF
>15|TRBV29-1|TRBJ1-2|many|-
TGCAGCGTCTCGACAGACATCGATTTTAACTATGGCTACACCTTC
CSVSTDIDFNYGYTF
>14|TRBV25-1|TRBJ2-5|-|TRBD1
TGTGCCAGCCTTAAGCCGGGACAGCAAGAGACCCAGTACTTC
CASLKPGQQETQYF
>16|TRBV13|TRBJ2-5|many|TRBD2
TGTGCCAGCAGCTTCGGACTAGCGGAGCACCAAGAGACCCAGTACTTC
CASSFGLAEHQETQYF
>17|TRBV11-2|TRBJ1-1|few|TRBD1
TGTGCCAGCAGCTGGGGGGCAGGGGGCCTTTTGAACACTGAAGCTTTCTTT
CASSWGAGGLLNTEAFF
>13|TRBV5-1|TRBJ1-1|-|TRBD1
TGCGCCAGCCAACAGGGGACGGACACTGAAGCTTTCTTT
CASQQGTDTEAFF
>18|TRBV28|TRBJ2-1|-|TRBD2
TGTGCCAGCAGTTTATTTGTGACTAGCGGGAGTCTCCACAATGAGCAGTTCTTC
CASSLFVTSGSLHNEQFF
>14|TRBV19|TRBJ2-1|-|-
TGTGCCAGTAGTATTGGGGCCCACGGCAATGAGCAGTTCTTC
CASSIGAHGNEQFF
>15|TRBV12-3/TRBV12-4|TRBJ2-5|many|TRBD1
TGTGCCAGCAGTTCCCCGTCGACAGGGAAAGAGACCCAGTACTTC
CASSSPSTGKETQYF
>17|TRBV5-5|TRBJ1-1|many|-
TGTGCCAGCAGCTTGCGGCTCTCAGGGGAATTGAACACTGAAGCTTTCTTT
CASSLRLSGELNTEAFF
>14|TRBV5-6|TRBJ2-5|-|-
TGTGCCAGCAGCTTGTTTGGGGATTTGGAGACCCAGTACTTC
CASSLFGDLETQYF
>18|TRBV12-5|TRBJ2-1|few|TRBD2
TGTGCTAGTGGTTTGGTCACCGGGACTAGCGGGAGGGCCGGTGAGCAGTTCTTC
CASGLVTGTSGRAGEQFF
>17|TRBV6-2/TRBV6-3|TRBJ2-7|many|TRBD1
TGTGCCAGCAGCTACGACCGACTTGGGACAGGGCAGTACGAGCAGTACTTC
CASSYDRLGTGQYEQYF
>16|TRBV10-3|TRBJ1-5|-|TRBD1
TGTGCCATCAGTGATCCGGCAGGGGGCTCGAATCAGCCCCAGCATTTT
CAISDPAGGSNQPQHF
>18|TRBV15|TRBJ1-5|many|-
TGTGCCACCAGCAGAGAGGGGCTGGCGGGGACGGGGGGTCAGCCCCAGCATTTT
CATSREGLAGTGGQPQHF
>14|TRBV6-1|TRBJ2-7|many|TRBD1
TGTGCCAGCAAAAACCGGGACAGGTACCACGAGCAGTACTTC
CASKNRDRYHEQYF
>15|TRBV7-2|TRBJ1-3|many|-
TGTGCCAGCAGCCCCAGGAACGGCGTCTTAAACACCATATATTTT
CASSPRNGVLNTIYF
>14|TRBV18|TRBJ2-7|few|TRBD2
TGTGCCAGCTCGGGGACTAGCGGCCACTACGAGCAGTACTTC
CASSGTSGHYEQYF
>18|TRBV19|TRBJ1-5|few|-
TGTGCCAGTAGTACGTCCCTGCGGACATTTCATCGTAATCAGCCCCAGCATTTT
CASSTSLRTFHRNQPQHF
>17|TRBV5-1|TRBJ2-2|many|TRBD2
TGCGCCAGCAGCTTGACTAGCGGGAGTCATGGCACCGGGGAGCTGTTTTTT
CASSLTSGSHGTGELFF
>20|TRBV7-2|TRBJ2-3|many|TRBD2
TGTGCCAGCAGCTTAAAATGGACTAGCGGGAGGCCCACTAGCACAGATACGCAGTATTTT
CASSLKWTSGRPTSTDTQYF
>17|TRBV7-2|TRBJ2-2|few|-
TGTGCCAGCAGCTTAGAGGGGAGAGCGGCGAACACCGGGGAGCTGTTTTTT
CASSLEGRAANTGELFF
>18|TRBV6-5|TRBJ1-5|few|-
TGTGCCAGCAGTTCCGGCCCCCAACCCTGGTATAGCAATCAGCCCCAGCATTTT
CASSSGPQPWYSNQPQHF
>13|TRBV5-1|TRBJ2-1|many|-
TGTGCCAGCAGCCTGGTCGGGAGCGATGAGCAGTTCTTC
CASSLVGSDEQFF
>16|TRBV6-1|TRBJ1-5|few|-
TGTGCCAGCAAAATCGGACGCCTTCAAAACAATCAGCCCCAGCATTTT
CASKIGRLQNNQPQHF
>15|TRBV5-5|TRBJ2-7|few|-
TGTGCCAGCAGCGTGGACGTCCTGAGCTCCTACGAGCAGTACTTC
CASSVDVLSSYEQYF
>13|TRBV7-9|TRBJ1-4|-|TRBD1
TGTGCCGTGAGGCAGGGGGCTAATGAAAAACTGTTTTTT
CAVRQGANEKLFF
>13|TRBV28|TRBJ1-5|many|-
TGTGCCAGCCGGGAAAATAGCAATCAGCCCCAGCATTTT
CASRENSNQPQHF
>15|TRBV5-1|TRBJ2-1|many|TRBD2
TGCGCCAGCAGCTTGGTTACAGCGGGAGTGGATGAGCAGTTCTTC
CASSLVTAGVDEQFF
>15|TRBV24-1|TRBJ2-3|-|TRBD2
TGTGCCACCAGTGATGAGAGCGGGAGCTCAGATACGCAGTATTTT
CATSDESGSSDTQYF